The 21 T cell receptor beta chains below all came from one sample that was sequenced in a study of T cells after yellow fever vaccination (dated 2019 in TCRdb). In light of the paper, this sample's treatment or condition label describes: live attenuated yellow fever vaccine strain. Receptor amplification or capture employed 5' RACE. The reads were generated on an Illumina NovaSeq 6000. TCRdb cleaned the public reads at Q25 with fastp, built clones with MiXCR and kept in-frame beta chains. Every entry covers one CDR3 protein and lists the most common genes and DNA from its rows. Counted in this sample were approximately 150,000 distinct CDR3 sequences; approximately 9.7% of them appeared once. Roughly 40% of the sample is taken by the ten largest. Sample: CD8+ T cells sorted from PBMCs, taken 45 days after the yellow fever booster vaccination. The receptors come from a man younger than 35 who received the YFV17D yellow fever vaccine.

In its sample, this clonotype was seen a few times. This sequence joins TRBV7-2 and TRBJ2-7; 8 bases agree with TRBD2. CDR1 and CDR2 (germline): SGHTA, FQGNSA. V was clipped by 1 base and J by 3 bases; unmatched bases: 5. The CDR3 length is 15 residues. The CDR3 loop is CASSLVRGGRYEQYV. DNA of the CDR3: TGTGCCAGCAGCTTAGTCCGCGGGGGGCGCTACGAGCAGTACGTC.

The genes are TRBV19 and TRBJ2-7; TRBD2 is a possible D gene (6 bases). The CDR3 length is 15 residues. From germline, CDR1 is LNHDA and CDR2 SQIVND (reference sequence). The germline V and J ends were trimmed by 5 bases and 3 bases, with 17 bases remaining between them. The chain's CDR3 is CASSQSIWGGYEQYF. The CDR3 nucleotides read TGTGCCAGTAGTCAATCAATCTGGGGAGGCTACGAGCAGTACTTC.

As DNA, the CDR3 is TGTGCCAGCAGCTTAGGGGATCGCAATCAGCCCCAGCATTTT. Its translation is CASSLGDRNQPQHF. V gene TRBV11-2 combines with J gene TRBJ1-5, with D unresolved. Trimming shortened V by 1 base and J by 2 bases, and 6 bases separated the two germline ends. The CDR3 has 14 residues. In germline, CDR1 is SGHAT, CDR2 FQNNGV.

This clonotype showed up just a few times. The genes are TRBV7-2 and TRBJ2-4; D unresolved. Germline-derived CDR1 and CDR2 are SGHTA and FQGNSA. The CDR3 runs to 15 residues. Between the trimmed V and J ends, which lost 6 bases and 2 bases, there was a span of 14 bases. The CDR3 sequence is CASRYTESPKNIQYF. CDR3 bases: TGTGCCAGCAGATACACCGAGTCGCCCAAAAACATTCAGTACTTC.

This clonotype was detected many times. This chain connects TRBV24-1 to TRBJ1-2, with 10 bases matching TRBD1. The CDR3 has 20 amino acids. J gave up 4 bases and V 9 bases, and 25 bases lay outside the gene matches. Germline values: CDR1 KGHDR, CDR2 SFDVKD. CDR3 coding DNA: TGTGCCACCGGCCCCCGTCGCAACCTATGGGACAGGGGATCCCCCTATGGCTACACCTTC. Residues: CATGPRRNLWDRGSPYGYTF.

The V gene is TRBV5-1, the J gene TRBJ2-2, with 10 bases aligning to TRBD1. V lost 3 bases and J lost 1; bases outside the gene matches: 3. The germline gives CDR1 SGHRS, CDR2 YFSETQ. The CDR3 is made up of 16 amino acids. CDR3 residues: CASSSGTGVNTGELFF. Written as DNA, the CDR3 is TGCGCCAGCAGCTCCGGGACAGGGGTGAACACCGGGGAGCTGTTTTTT.

This clonotype was seen a few times. The genes are TRBV7-6 and TRBJ1-3; a possible D gene is TRBD1 (6 bases). V was trimmed by 3 bases and J by 2 bases, leaving 8 bases between them. Germline CDR1 and CDR2: SGHVS and FNYEAQ. CDR3 length: 14 amino acids. CDR3 sequence: CASSLRQAGNTIYF. The CDR3 region has the DNA TGTGCCAGCAGCTTGAGACAGGCTGGAAACACCATATATTTT.

The rearrangement links TRBV19 to TRBJ2-2; D might be TRBD1 (5 bases). The V end was cut by 8 bases, the J end by 0 bases, with 22 bases between. This CDR3 comprises 18 residues. The germline CDR1 and CDR2 sequences are LNHDA and SQIVND (reference sequence). The CDR3 sequence is CASFRLTVTLPNTGELFF. The CDR3 region has the DNA TGTGCCAGTTTCCGCTTGACAGTGACCTTACCGAACACCGGGGAGCTGTTTTTT.

This chain uses TRBV14 with TRBJ2-7; 8 positions match TRBD1. Germline loops: CDR1 SGHDN, CDR2 FVKESK. The CDR3 totals 14 residues. V gave up 2 bases and J gave up 4 bases; unmatched junction bases: 4. The DNA of the CDR3 is TGTGCCAGCAGCCAAAGCAGGGGGCTATACGAGCAGTACTTC. Its translation is CASSQSRGLYEQYF.

The CDR3 nucleotides read TGCGCCAGCAGCCAAGATCGCAGGGAATCCCAAGAGACCCAGTACTTC. Translating gives CASSQDRRESQETQYF. The chain couples TRBV4-1 to TRBJ2-5; perhaps TRBD1 as D (5 bases). V was clipped by 0 bases and J by 1 base, with 12 bases between them. The CDR3 contains 16 residues. Germline CDR1 MGHRA, CDR2 YSYEKL.

J is TRBJ2-3 and V is TRBV27; 7 bases are a match to TRBD1. Germline V gives CDR1 MNHEY, CDR2 SMNVEV (reference sequence). There are 16 residues in the CDR3. After removal of 6 bases from V and 2 bases from J, the junction contained 11 bases not matched to a gene. This CDR3 is CASRIQGVPFTDTQYF. CDR3 coding DNA: TGTGCCAGCAGAATCCAGGGGGTACCTTTCACAGATACGCAGTATTTT.

The CDR3 is CASSYSWTGNNEQFF. The CDR3 bases are TGTGCCAGCAGTTACTCGTGGACAGGGAACAATGAGCAGTTCTTC. The J gene is TRBJ2-1, the V gene TRBV6-5; 8 positions match TRBD1. Germline CDR1 and CDR2: MNHEY and SVGAGI. CDR3 length: 15 residues. After removal of 0 bases from V and 5 bases from J, the junction contained 3 bases not matched to a gene.

This clonotype was picked up a small number of times. V is TRBV20-1 and J is TRBJ2-1; weak D call: TRBD1 (6 bases). Trimming cost V 0 bases and J 2 bases, with 20 bases left between them. CDR3 size: 18 residues. CDR1 and CDR2 from the germline V gene are DFQATT and SNEGSKA (reference sequence). The CDR3 loop reads CSARDFAPRGETYNEQFF. CDR3 nucleotide sequence: TGCAGTGCTAGAGATTTCGCCCCCAGGGGAGAAACCTACAATGAGCAGTTCTTC.

This clonotype was counted between two and nine times. CDR3 sequence: CASSNSGSGVDTQYF. Written as DNA, the CDR3 is TGTGCCAGCAGCAACTCCGGGTCCGGAGTGGATACGCAGTATTTT. The genes are TRBV6-2 or TRBV6-3 and TRBJ2-3; D is ambiguous. The CDR3 loop spans 15 amino acids. CDR1 is MNHEY, CDR2 SVGEGT, per germline. The V and J ends lost 6 bases and 6 bases respectively, with 19 bases between them.

This clonotype was seen a handful of times. The J gene is TRBJ2-1, the V gene TRBV5-1, with TRBD2 matching over 8 bases. Trimming took 2 bases from V and 8 from J; bases not matched to a gene: 6. The CDR3 loop spans 14 amino acids. Per germline, CDR1 SGHRS and CDR2 YFSETQ. The chain's CDR3 is CASSLTGLEHEQFF. CDR3 DNA sequence: TGCGCCAGCAGCTTAACGGGACTAGAGCATGAGCAGTTCTTC.

This clonotype came up a few times. The rearrangement joins TRBV12-3 or TRBV12-4 to TRBJ2-5; D is perhaps TRBD1 (6 bases). Trimming stripped 8 bases from V and 5 bases from J, with 15 bases between. The CDR3 is 13 amino acids. The CDR3 region is CASGDRLGETQYF. CDR3 DNA: TGTGCCAGCGGAGACAGGCTGGGGGAGACCCAGTACTTC.

This chain links TRBV4-1 with TRBJ2-4, with D perhaps TRBD1 (6 bases). V was cut by 1 base and J by 8 bases, with 6 bases left in between. This CDR3 has 12 amino acids. The germline V gene encodes CDR1 MGHRA and CDR2 YSYEKL. The CDR3 loop is CASSQAGDIQYF. The CDR3 coding sequence is TGCGCCAGCAGCCAAGCAGGGGACATTCAGTACTTC.

This clonotype has only a few counts. The genes are TRBV13 and TRBJ2-3, with 7 bases that match TRBD1. This CDR3 spans 16 amino acids. Germline V gene lookup returns CDR1 PRHDT and CDR2 FYEKMQ (reference sequence). Trimming at V came to 1 base and at J to 6 bases, leaving 10 bases not matched to a gene. CDR3 coding DNA: TGTGCCAGCAGCTTAGACTTTTCAACAGGGGAGGATACGCAGTATTTT. This translates into CASSLDFSTGEDTQYF.

The chain employs TRBV4-2 and TRBJ1-3, with D maybe TRBD1 (5 bases). Deletions cut 4 bases from V and 2 bases from J, with 12 bases between. The CDR3 runs to 15 residues. Germline-derived CDR1 and CDR2 are LGHNA and YNFKEQ. CDR3 protein: CASSPLGGAGNTIYF. The CDR3, as DNA: TGTGCCAGCAGCCCTTTGGGAGGGGCTGGAAACACCATATATTTT.

This clonotype has only a few counts. The chain joins TRBV27 to TRBJ2-7, with D possibly TRBD2 on 7 matching bases. Trimming shortened V by 3 bases and J by 2 bases, and 14 bases separated the two germline ends. Germline lookup yields CDR1 MNHEY and CDR2 SMNVEV (reference sequence). The CDR3 has 15 amino acids. CDR3 amino acids: CASSFSGGPPYEQYF. The CDR3 bases are TGTGCCAGCAGTTTCTCCGGGGGGCCCCCCTACGAGCAGTACTTC.

This chain connects TRBV2 to TRBJ2-7; D call uncertain. Between the trimmed V and J ends, which lost 3 bases and 3 bases, there was a span of 9 bases. The CDR3 is made up of 13 amino acids. In germline, CDR1 is SNHLY, CDR2 FYNNEI. The CDR3 loop is CASSDGFGYEQYV. CDR3 nucleotides: TGTGCCAGCAGTGACGGGTTTGGCTACGAGCAGTACGTC.